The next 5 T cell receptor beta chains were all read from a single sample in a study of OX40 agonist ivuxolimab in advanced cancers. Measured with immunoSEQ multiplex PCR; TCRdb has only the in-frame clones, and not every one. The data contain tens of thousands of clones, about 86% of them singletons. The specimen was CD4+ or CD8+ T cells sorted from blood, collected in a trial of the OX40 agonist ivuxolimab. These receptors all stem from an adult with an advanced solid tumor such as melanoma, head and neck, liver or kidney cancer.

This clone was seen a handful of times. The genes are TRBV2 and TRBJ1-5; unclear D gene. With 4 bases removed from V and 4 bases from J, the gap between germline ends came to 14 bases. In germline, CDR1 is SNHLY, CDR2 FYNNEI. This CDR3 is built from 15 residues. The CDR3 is CASSGPERENQPQHF. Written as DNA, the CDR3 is TGTGCCAGCAGTGGACCCGAAAGGGAGAATCAGCCCCAGCATTTT.

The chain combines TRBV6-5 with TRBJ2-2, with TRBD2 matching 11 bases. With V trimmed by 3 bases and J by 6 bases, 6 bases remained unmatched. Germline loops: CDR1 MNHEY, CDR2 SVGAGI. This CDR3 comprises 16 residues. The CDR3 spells CASSYPSGGLSGELFF. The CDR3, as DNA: TGTGCCAGCAGTTATCCTAGCGGGGGGTTATCCGGGGAGCTGTTTTTT.

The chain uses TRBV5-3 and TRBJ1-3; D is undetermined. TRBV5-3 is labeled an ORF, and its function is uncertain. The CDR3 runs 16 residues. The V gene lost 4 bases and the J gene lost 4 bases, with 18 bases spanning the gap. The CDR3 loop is CARSAPPTPVGNTIYF. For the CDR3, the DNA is TGTGCCAGAAGCGCTCCTCCTACCCCGGTCGGAAACACCATATATTTT.

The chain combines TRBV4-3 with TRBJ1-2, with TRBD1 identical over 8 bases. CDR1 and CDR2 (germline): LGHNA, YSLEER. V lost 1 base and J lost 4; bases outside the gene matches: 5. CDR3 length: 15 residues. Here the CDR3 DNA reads TGCGCCAGCAGCCAAGGACAGGGGATCACCTATGGCTACACCTTC. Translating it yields CASSQGQGITYGYTF.

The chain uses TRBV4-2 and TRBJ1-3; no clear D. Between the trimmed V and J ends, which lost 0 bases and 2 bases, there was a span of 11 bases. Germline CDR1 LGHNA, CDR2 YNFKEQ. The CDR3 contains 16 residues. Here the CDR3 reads CASSQDEGYPGNTIYF. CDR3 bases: TGTGCCAGCAGCCAAGATGAAGGCTACCCTGGAAACACCATATATTTT.